These T cell receptor beta chains were read from a single sample in a study of identical twins. TCRdb fed the 5' RACE reads into MiXCR, producing one record per CDR3 protein. Of around 680,000 distinct CDR3 sequences in the sample, about 9.4% were seen once. Separately, the same data were catalogued under a study of yellow fever vaccine responses in identical twins.

The sequencing input was PBMCs. Receptors were obtained from a woman younger than 30 in good health. The CDR3 runs from the conserved cysteine through the conserved F or W. A D gene is named only where the DNA matches it firmly. The size field is filled for only some rows; it gives once, few, many or a size class.

D gene: TRBD1; V gene: TRBV30; J gene: TRBJ1-2; CDR3 length: 13; clone size: many; CDR3 DNA: TGTGCCTGGCTTTGGGACAGGGCCTATGGCTACACCTTC; CDR3 protein: CAWLWDRAYGYTF
D gene: NA; V gene: TRBV5-6; J gene: TRBJ1-1; CDR3 length: 13; clone size: many; CDR3 DNA: TGTGCCAGCAGCTTTCCCGGGGTAACTGAAGCTTTCTTT; CDR3 protein: CASSFPGVTEAFF
D gene: NA; V gene: TRBV29-1; J gene: TRBJ2-7; CDR3 length: 13; clone size: NA; CDR3 DNA: TGCAGCGTTGTAGGGGGGCTTTACTACGAGCAGTACTTC; CDR3 protein: CSVVGGLYYEQYF
D gene: TRBD1; V gene: TRBV30; J gene: TRBJ1-5; CDR3 length: 16; clone size: few; CDR3 DNA: TGTGCCTGGAGAGCGACAGGGGCAGGCAACAATCAGCCCCAGCATTTT; CDR3 protein: CAWRATGAGNNQPQHF
D gene: TRBD1; V gene: TRBV28; J gene: TRBJ1-1; CDR3 length: 17; clone size: few; CDR3 DNA: TGTGCCAGCACCCCGGGTGGACAGGGATGGGTCGACACTGAAGCTTTCTTT; CDR3 protein: CASTPGGQGWVDTEAFF
D gene: NA; V gene: TRBV28; J gene: TRBJ2-7; CDR3 length: 14; clone size: many; CDR3 DNA: TGTGCCAGCAGTTATTACGCGGGAAACTACGAGCAGTACTTC; CDR3 protein: CASSYYAGNYEQYF
D gene: NA; V gene: TRBV5-4; J gene: TRBJ2-7; CDR3 length: 13; clone size: few; CDR3 DNA: TGTGCCAGCAGCTTGACTGCACGCGGGGAGCAGTACTTC; CDR3 protein: CASSLTARGEQYF
D gene: NA; V gene: TRBV6-2/TRBV6-3; J gene: TRBJ2-5; CDR3 length: 13; clone size: NA; CDR3 DNA: TGTGCCAGCTCCTTTGGCATTCTGGAGACCCAGTACTTC; CDR3 protein: CASSFGILETQYF
D gene: NA; V gene: TRBV18; J gene: TRBJ2-2; CDR3 length: 16; clone size: few; CDR3 DNA: TGTGCCAGCTCACTAATGGAGGGGATTAACACCGGGGAGCTGTTTTTT; CDR3 protein: CASSLMEGINTGELFF
D gene: NA; V gene: TRBV6-2/TRBV6-3; J gene: TRBJ2-1; CDR3 length: 15; clone size: NA; CDR3 DNA: TGTGCCAGCAGTCCCACGGGGAGGGGGGGGAATGAGCAGTTCTTC; CDR3 protein: CASSPTGRGGNEQFF
D gene: TRBD1; V gene: TRBV2; J gene: TRBJ2-4; CDR3 length: 13; clone size: NA; CDR3 DNA: TGTGCCAGCAGGCTAGACAGGGTGGACATTCAGTACTTC; CDR3 protein: CASRLDRVDIQYF
D gene: TRBD1; V gene: TRBV28; J gene: TRBJ1-1; CDR3 length: 11; clone size: NA; CDR3 DNA: TGTGCCAGCAGGGCGACAGGGATATCTTTCTTT; CDR3 protein: CASRATGISFF
D gene: TRBD2; V gene: TRBV11-2; J gene: TRBJ2-7; CDR3 length: 19; clone size: NA; CDR3 DNA: TGTGCCAGCAGCTCCGGTGAGGGACTAGCGACCCCGTTTTCCTACGAGCAGTACTTC; CDR3 protein: CASSSGEGLATPFSYEQYF
D gene: NA; V gene: TRBV24-1; J gene: TRBJ2-6; CDR3 length: 17; clone size: few; CDR3 DNA: TGTGCCACCAGTGGTCCTCTCGGGGGCGCGGGGGCCAACGTCCTGACTTTC; CDR3 protein: CATSGPLGGAGANVLTF
D gene: NA; V gene: TRBV4-3; J gene: TRBJ2-7; CDR3 length: 15; clone size: NA; CDR3 DNA: TGCGCCAGCAGTCGAAATTGGGGGGGCGAATACGAGCAGTACTTC; CDR3 protein: CASSRNWGGEYEQYF
D gene: NA; V gene: TRBV20-1; J gene: TRBJ2-5; CDR3 length: 15; clone size: few; CDR3 DNA: TGCAGTGCCCTCCCCCCGGGACTGGACCAAGAGACCCAGTACTTC; CDR3 protein: CSALPPGLDQETQYF
D gene: NA; V gene: TRBV29-1; J gene: TRBJ2-7; CDR3 length: 12; clone size: many; CDR3 DNA: TGCAGCGTTGAAGATGGGGGGTTCGAGCAGTACTTC; CDR3 protein: CSVEDGGFEQYF
D gene: TRBD2; V gene: TRBV29-1; J gene: TRBJ2-7; CDR3 length: 14; clone size: few; CDR3 DNA: TGCAGCGTTGTTGTACTAGCGCTCACCTACGAGCAGTACTTC; CDR3 protein: CSVVVLALTYEQYF
D gene: TRBD1; V gene: TRBV20-1; J gene: TRBJ2-7; CDR3 length: 16; clone size: few; CDR3 DNA: TGCAGTGCTCTTCCCGCCCCCGGGACAGGGCCGTACGAGCAGTACTTC; CDR3 protein: CSALPAPGTGPYEQYF
D gene: NA; V gene: TRBV20-1; J gene: TRBJ2-7; CDR3 length: 14; clone size: NA; CDR3 DNA: TGCAGTGCTAGGCCCCAGGACCGCTACTACGAGCAGTACTTC; CDR3 protein: CSARPQDRYYEQYF
D gene: NA; V gene: TRBV28; J gene: TRBJ1-6; CDR3 length: 15; clone size: few; CDR3 DNA: TGTGCCAGCAGTTTCTATGGGTCTGGAAATTCACCCCTCCACTTT; CDR3 protein: CASSFYGSGNSPLHF
D gene: TRBD2; V gene: TRBV28; J gene: TRBJ2-6; CDR3 length: 19; clone size: few; CDR3 DNA: TGTGCCAGCAGTTCCAAAACTAGCGGGAGCAAAGCTGGGGCCAACGTCCTGACTTTC; CDR3 protein: CASSSKTSGSKAGANVLTF
D gene: NA; V gene: TRBV28; J gene: TRBJ2-1; CDR3 length: 13; clone size: NA; CDR3 DNA: TGTGCCAGCAGTCCCCCTCCCAACCATGAGCAGTTCTTC; CDR3 protein: CASSPPPNHEQFF
D gene: TRBD1; V gene: TRBV7-9; J gene: TRBJ2-5; CDR3 length: 14; clone size: many; CDR3 DNA: TGTGCCAGCAGCCCAGGACAGGTGGAGGAGACCCAGTACTTC; CDR3 protein: CASSPGQVEETQYF
D gene: NA; V gene: TRBV24-1; J gene: TRBJ2-7; CDR3 length: 15; clone size: few; CDR3 DNA: TGTGCCACCAGTGATCCCCGGGGGGCGCCGGGGCAGCAGTACTTC; CDR3 protein: CATSDPRGAPGQQYF
D gene: NA; V gene: TRBV5-1; J gene: TRBJ2-2; CDR3 length: 16; clone size: NA; CDR3 DNA: TGCGCCAGCAGCTTGTATACGGCCATGAACACCGGGGAGCTGTTTTTT; CDR3 protein: CASSLYTAMNTGELFF
D gene: NA; V gene: TRBV6-1; J gene: TRBJ2-7; CDR3 length: 14; clone size: few; CDR3 DNA: TGTGCCACGCAGGGAGGCAGGGGCGTAGGAGAGCAGTACTTC; CDR3 protein: CATQGGRGVGEQYF
D gene: NA; V gene: TRBV6-5; J gene: TRBJ2-1; CDR3 length: 15; clone size: NA; CDR3 DNA: TGTGCCAGCAGTTACCGTAGGAGGTTGAACAATGAGCAGTTCTTC; CDR3 protein: CASSYRRRLNNEQFF
D gene: NA; V gene: TRBV12-3/TRBV12-4; J gene: TRBJ2-3; CDR3 length: 16; clone size: many; CDR3 DNA: TGTGCCAGCAGTTTAGCCGGACTACCTGCCCCAGATACGCAGTATTTT; CDR3 protein: CASSLAGLPAPDTQYF
D gene: NA; V gene: TRBV25-1; J gene: TRBJ1-1; CDR3 length: 12; clone size: NA; CDR3 DNA: TGTGCCAGCAGTGACGGGGCCACTGAAGCTTTCTTT; CDR3 protein: CASSDGATEAFF
D gene: NA; V gene: TRBV6-1; J gene: TRBJ1-1; CDR3 length: 13; clone size: few; CDR3 DNA: TGTGCCAGCAGTGGCGGTGGGGACACTGAAGCTTTCTTT; CDR3 protein: CASSGGGDTEAFF
D gene: TRBD2; V gene: TRBV20-1; J gene: TRBJ2-7; CDR3 length: 14; clone size: NA; CDR3 DNA: TGCAGTCCGGGCGGCGGGAGTATCCCCTACGAGCAGTACTTC; CDR3 protein: CSPGGGSIPYEQYF
D gene: NA; V gene: TRBV7-3; J gene: TRBJ2-6; CDR3 length: 18; clone size: NA; CDR3 DNA: TGTGCCAGCACCTTCTCGGGGTTGAGCGTTTCTGGGGCCAACGTCCTGACTTTC; CDR3 protein: CASTFSGLSVSGANVLTF
D gene: NA; V gene: TRBV7-9; J gene: TRBJ2-5; CDR3 length: 16; clone size: few; CDR3 DNA: TGTGCCAGCAGCTGGGGAGAGTTGGTTCTCGAAGAGACCCAGTACTTC; CDR3 protein: CASSWGELVLEETQYF
D gene: NA; V gene: TRBV24-1; J gene: TRBJ2-3; CDR3 length: 13; clone size: few; CDR3 DNA: TGTGCCACCAGTGATTTGCGGGGTAACACGCAGTATTTT; CDR3 protein: CATSDLRGNTQYF
D gene: NA; V gene: TRBV9; J gene: TRBJ2-7; CDR3 length: 14; clone size: many; CDR3 DNA: TGTGCCAGCAGCGCAGCGTGGGGGCTCTACGAGCAGTACTTC; CDR3 protein: CASSAAWGLYEQYF
D gene: NA; V gene: TRBV7-2; J gene: TRBJ2-1; CDR3 length: 17; clone size: NA; CDR3 DNA: TGTGCCAGCAGCTTAATGTGGGCTAGCGTCACCTACAATGAGCAGTTCTTC; CDR3 protein: CASSLMWASVTYNEQFF
D gene: TRBD1; V gene: TRBV18; J gene: TRBJ2-2; CDR3 length: 18; clone size: few; CDR3 DNA: TGTGCCAGCTCACCAACAACCGGGACAGGGGGCAACACCGGGGAGCTGTTTTTT; CDR3 protein: CASSPTTGTGGNTGELFF
D gene: NA; V gene: TRBV6-1; J gene: TRBJ2-4; CDR3 length: 13; clone size: many; CDR3 DNA: TGTGCCAGCGGACTTCGGGGTTTAGGCATTCAGTACTTC; CDR3 protein: CASGLRGLGIQYF